This passage covers 24 T cell receptor beta chains from one sample sequenced in a study of Graves' ophthalmopathy and Graves' hyperthyroidism. Amplified material comprised TCR beta CDR3 regions derived from RNA transcripts. HTBI primers were employed in first-round RT-PCR, then a second-round multiplex PCR followed. TCRdb called the multiplex PCR reads again in MiXCR, with one record for every CDR3 protein. The sample lists approximately 460,000 distinct CDR3 sequences, around 14% seen once, with roughly 10% in the top ten. Material: blood. All receptors derive from a woman in her 30s with Graves' ophthalmopathy.

This clonotype has a count of ten or more. The gene calls are TRBV29-1 and TRBJ2-5; no reliable D call. Germline-derived CDR1 and CDR2 are SQVTM and ANQGSEA. V lost 4 bases and J lost 7, with 13 bases in between. The CDR3 has 12 residues. Written as DNA, the CDR3 is TGCAGCGTTGTCGCGTACTTGGGGACCCAGTACTTC. This gives the protein CSVVAYLGTQYF.

The table lists this clonotype with a few counts. The V call is TRBV4-1, the J call TRBJ2-7; 10 bases map to TRBD1. This CDR3 is built from 17 residues. The V gene end was trimmed by 3 bases and the J gene end by 5 bases; junction bases not matched to a gene: 13. Germline CDR1 is MGHRA and CDR2 is YSYEKL. For the CDR3, the DNA is TGCGCCAGCAGCCAGGCAAGTTTGGGGGACAGGGGCCACGAGCAGTACTTC. Translating it yields CASSQASLGDRGHEQYF.

This clonotype was observed many times. The chain combines TRBV30 with TRBJ1-5, with TRBD1 matching 12 bases. The CDR3 has 15 amino acids. Germline V lookup: CDR1 GTSNPN, CDR2 SVGIG (reference sequence). After removal of 3 bases from V and 7 bases from J, the junction contained 7 bases not matched to a gene. The CDR3 region is CAWSWDRGLEQPQHF. CDR3 in DNA: TGTGCCTGGAGCTGGGACAGGGGGCTAGAACAGCCCCAGCATTTT.

A remark on this clonotype: With a much larger clone just one base away, this may be a read error. The chain couples TRBV7-9 to TRBJ1-6; 7 nucleotides match TRBD1. Germline V gene sequence: CDR1 SEHNR, CDR2 FQNEAQ (reference sequence). The CDR3 spans 14 residues. CDR3 sequence reads: CASSLGQGDSHLHF. CDR3 coding DNA: TGTGCCAGCAGCTTAGGCCAGGGGGACTCACACCTCCACTTT.

This clonotype showed up many times. V and J are TRBV2 and TRBJ2-7; D is ambiguous. CDR3 size: 14 residues. The ends were cut back, 6 bases at V and 0 bases at J, with 12 bases in the middle. The germline V gene has CDR1 SNHLY and CDR2 FYNNEI. In DNA, the CDR3 is TGTGCCAGCAGCGGGCAGCTGTACTCCTACGAGCAGTACTTC. Its protein is CASSGQLYSYEQYF.

This clonotype has at least ten counts. The gene calls are TRBV28 and TRBJ2-7; no firm D call. Trimming removed 2 bases from V and 7 bases from J, with 12 bases in between. This CDR3 region has 13 residues. Germline V lookup: CDR1 MDHEN, CDR2 SYDVKM. CDR3 DNA sequence: TGTGCCAGCAGTTTAGATTCCCTTAGGGAGCAGTACTTC. Its translation: CASSLDSLREQYF.

This clonotype was observed many times. The chain recombines TRBV12-3 or TRBV12-4 with TRBJ2-7; D gene unclear. The CDR3 extends over 15 amino acids. Between the trimmed V and J ends, which lost 5 bases and 4 bases, there was a span of 18 bases. The DNA for the CDR3 is TGTGCCAGCAGTCCAGAGGACGCTTATCTATACGAGCAGTACTTC. It translates to CASSPEDAYLYEQYF.

J is TRBJ1-1 and V is TRBV12-3 or TRBV12-4, with D perhaps matching TRBD1 (5 bases). Trimming left V 3 bases short and J 1 base short, with 18 bases between. CDR3 size: 17 residues. The CDR3 sequence: CASSFRRDSRRNTEAFF. DNA for the CDR3: TGTGCCAGCAGTTTTCGGCGGGACTCCCGGCGGAACACTGAAGCTTTCTTT.

This clonotype came up many times. This rearrangement joins TRBV19 to TRBJ1-1; D ambiguous. Germline V gene sequence: CDR1 LNHDA, CDR2 SQIVND (reference sequence). The CDR3 contains 18 residues. V was pared by 6 bases and J by 6 bases, with 29 bases between. CDR3 bases: TGTGCCAGTAGGGGTCCGGTCGGGCCATTCGCCCTCACTTCTGAAGCTTTCTTT. It specifies CASRGPVGPFALTSEAFF.

This clonotype was recorded many times. The chain combines TRBV6-5 with TRBJ1-3; D unresolved. This CDR3 region has 17 residues. V lost 2 bases to trimming and J lost 5 bases, with 19 bases between them. CDR1 and CDR2 from the germline V gene are MNHEY and SVGAGI. CDR3 sequence (DNA): TGTGCCAGCAGTTACCCTAACTTTAGGACCTACCGAAACACCATATATTTT. Translating gives CASSYPNFRTYRNTIYF.

This clonotype was seen at least ten times. The chain employs TRBV19 and TRBJ2-7; TRBD2 matches 13 bases. J gave up 5 bases and V 1 base, and 2 bases lay outside the gene matches. Germline V gene data show CDR1 as LNHDA and CDR2 as SQIVND (reference sequence). CDR3 size: 15 residues. This CDR3 reads CASSIAGLAGDEQYF. In nucleotides, the CDR3 is TGTGCCAGTAGTATAGCTGGACTAGCGGGGGACGAGCAGTACTTC.

This clonotype was seen a few times. The rearrangement links TRBV2 to TRBJ1-2; 8 bases line up with TRBD1. The V gene's germline CDR1 is SNHLY and CDR2 FYNNEI. V lost 9 bases to trimming and J lost 5 bases; unmatched junction nucleotides: 17. The CDR3 loop spans 16 amino acids. The CDR3: CARRASDRVQGYGYTF. Written as DNA, the CDR3 is TGTGCCAGGAGGGCCTCGGACAGGGTCCAAGGGTATGGCTACACCTTC.

With respect to this clonotype: Given a much more abundant clone one base away, this may be a read error. Without the conserved terminal phenylalanine or tryptophan, this CDR3 likely stems from a read error. The CDR3 here is CASFQAGQETQYL. CDR3 DNA: TGTGCCAGCTTTCAAGCGGGCCAAGAGACCCAGTACCTC. The chain combines TRBV18 with TRBJ2-5, with D possibly TRBD2 on 6 matching bases. Trimming cost V 7 bases and J 1 base, with 10 bases left between them. Germline V lookup: CDR1 KGHSH, CDR2 LQKENI. The CDR3 totals 13 residues.

This clonotype has at least ten counts. This rearrangement joins TRBV6-4 to TRBJ2-2; TRBD1 aligns across 9 bases. The CDR3 totals 14 residues. Germline V lookup: CDR1 MRHNA, CDR2 SNTAGT. The V and J ends lost 10 bases and 4 bases, in that order; junction bases with no gene match: 7. As DNA, the CDR3 is TGTGCCAAGCCGGGACAGGGATTCACCGGGGAGCTGTTTTTT. It encodes CAKPGQGFTGELFF.

In its sample, this clonotype was seen many times. The chain is built from TRBV19 and TRBJ1-2; 7 positions match TRBD1. Germline V CDR1 and CDR2: LNHDA, SQIVND (reference sequence). The CDR3 length is 15 residues. Trimming at V came to 5 bases and at J to 8 bases, leaving 14 bases not matched to a gene. The CDR3 DNA follows: TGTGCCAGTAGTCCCTCGACAGGGTTCCCCTACGGCTACACCTTC. Its translation: CASSPSTGFPYGYTF.

The gene calls are TRBV7-8 and TRBJ2-4; 13 bases are a match to TRBD2. CDR1 is SGHVS, CDR2 FQNEAQ, per germline. The CDR3 has 20 amino acids. Trimming cost V 4 bases and J 1 base; bases outside gene matches: 13. The CDR3 loop is CASSSILTSGRAWAKNIQYF. CDR3 nucleotide sequence: TGTGCCAGCAGCTCCATCTTAACTAGCGGGAGGGCCTGGGCCAAAAACATTCAGTACTTC. The complete variable domain, with remaining parts taken from reference TRBV7-8 and TRBJ2-4, reads GAGVSQSPRYKVAKRGQDVALRCDPISGHVSLFWYQQALGQGPEFLTYFQNEAQLDKSGLPSDRFFAERPEGSVSTLKIQRTQQEDSAVYLCASSSILTSGRAWAKNIQYFGAGTRLSVL.

This clonotype was observed many times. The chain recombines TRBV27 with TRBJ2-3; D is unclear. This CDR3 is built from 13 residues. The germline gives CDR1 MNHEY, CDR2 SMNVEV (reference sequence). V shed 0 bases and J shed 9 bases, with 10 bases lying between them. Written as DNA, the CDR3 is TGTGCCAGCAGTTTATCGTACGAAAGCACGCAGTATTTT. It yields the protein CASSLSYESTQYF.

As regards this clonotype: A read error is possible here, since a much larger clone lies one base away. This rearrangement joins TRBV10-1 to TRBJ2-5; 10 nucleotides match TRBD2. Germline CDR1 reads WNHNN; CDR2 reads SYGVQD (reference sequence). The CDR3 spans 15 residues. V dropped 5 bases and J dropped 2; count of bases not matched to a gene: 5. The CDR3 DNA follows: TGCGCCAGCAGTATTTCTAGCGGGGGACAAGAGACCCAGTACTTC. Translation gives CASSISSGGQETQYF.

The chain joins TRBV6-1 to TRBJ1-5; TRBD1 matches 8 bases. The CDR3 is 15 amino acids. The ends lost 5 bases at V and 5 bases at J; junction bases unmatched: 8. Germline CDR1 is MNHNS and CDR2 is SASEGT. The CDR3 sequence: CASSQGAAGDQPQHF. The CDR3 nucleotides are TGTGCCAGCAGTCAGGGGGCGGCAGGGGATCAGCCCCAGCATTTT.

This clonotype was counted many times. The CDR3 is CASSSPGTAFSPLHF. The CDR3 DNA is TGTGCCAGCAGTTCTCCAGGGACTGCATTTTCACCCCTCCACTTT. This rearrangement joins TRBV28 to TRBJ1-6; possible D gene TRBD1, 5 bases. The V end lost 4 bases, the J end lost 9 bases, and 16 bases lay between the germline ends. This CDR3 region has 15 residues. In germline, CDR1 is MDHEN, CDR2 SYDVKM. The whole variable domain, filled in from reference TRBV28 and TRBJ1-6, reads DVKVTQSSRYLVKRTGEKVFLECVQDMDHENMFWYRQDPGLGLRLIYFSYDVKMKEKGDIPEGYSVSREKKERFSLILESASTNQTSMYLCASSSPGTAFSPLHFGNGTRLTVT.

The chain has TRBV12-3 or TRBV12-4 and TRBJ2-1, with D uncertain. The CDR3 consists of 15 residues. Trimming cost V 7 bases and J 5 bases, with 18 bases left between them. Written as DNA, the CDR3 is TGTGCCAGCAACCGGGCCGGGCCGGGCGACAATGAGCAGTTCTTC. Its protein is CASNRAGPGDNEQFF.

This clonotype was seen many times. The chain couples TRBV2 to TRBJ1-2; 9 nucleotides match TRBD1. Germline values: CDR1 SNHLY, CDR2 FYNNEI. Losses at the gene ends were 3 bases for V and 4 bases for J; bases not matched to a gene: 3. There are 14 residues in the CDR3. The CDR3 loop reads CASSETGGGYGYTF. For the CDR3, the DNA is TGTGCCAGCAGTGAGACAGGGGGAGGCTATGGCTACACCTTC.

The chain carries TRBV19 and TRBJ1-5; maybe TRBD1 (5 bases). Germline V gene sequence: CDR1 LNHDA, CDR2 SQIVND (reference sequence). V was pared by 6 bases and J by 2 bases, with 11 bases between. The CDR3 runs 14 residues. In nucleotides, the CDR3 is TGTGCCAGTAGACCCCGAGGGGGCAATCAGCCCCAGCATTTT. It is translated as CASRPRGGNQPQHF.

A few counts support this clonotype. This sequence joins TRBV28 and TRBJ1-2; a weak D match, TRBD1 (5 bases). This CDR3 has 15 amino acids. Germline assignment: CDR1 MDHEN and CDR2 SYDVKM. Trimming shortened V by 4 bases and J by 4 bases, and 16 bases separated the two germline ends. The CDR3 loop is CASSSPTAAPYGYTF. CDR3 DNA: TGTGCCAGCAGTTCCCCGACAGCCGCCCCCTATGGCTACACCTTC.